The present T cell receptor (beta chain) was sequenced within a study of CD8 T cells in ankylosing spondylitis. CDR3 length: 14 amino acids. The germline gives CDR1 KGHSH, CDR2 LQKENI. V lost 6 bases and J 1 base, leaving 12 bases between the germline ends. Findings and caveats of the study: Some motif variants were previously reported in reactive arthritis synovial fluid and blood.

A quantitative 5'-RACE method, one with molecular barcodes, was used to make TCR beta libraries. TCRdb re-called the 5' RACE reads through MiXCR, storing one row per CDR3 protein. The sample shows 90,000 to 120,000 distinct CDR3 sequences, more than 20% of them seen only once. A note on this clonotype: The antigen is undetermined.

The V and J genes are TRBV18 and TRBJ1-1; D may be TRBD1 (6 bases). The source of this sequence is a male donor with ankylosing spondylitis. The sequenced material came from synovial fluid, either unsorted or a sorted T cell fraction (not recorded which). CDR3 sequence (DNA): TGTGCCAGCTCCCCGGGACACTCGAACACTGAAGCTTTCTTT. Translation: CASSPGHSNTEAFF.